This TCR beta chain was sequenced during a study of T cells after somatic rescue of genetic block. There are 14 residues in the CDR3. Germline values: CDR1 MDHEN, CDR2 SYDVKM. Trimming stripped 4 bases from V and 5 bases from J, with 12 bases between. Sequencing used immunoSEQ multiplex PCR; TCRdb keeps in-frame clones, though not all of them. Among about 88,000 clones listed, approximately 90% were seen once. The sequence came from a woman aged 18 to 35. Material: peripheral blood mononuclear cells (PBMCs). J is TRBJ1-5 and V is TRBV28, with D maybe TRBD1 (6 bases). Here the CDR3 DNA reads TGTGCCAGCAGTTCAGGGGTCGCGGATCAGCCCCAGCATTTT. The encoded protein is CASSSGVADQPQHF.